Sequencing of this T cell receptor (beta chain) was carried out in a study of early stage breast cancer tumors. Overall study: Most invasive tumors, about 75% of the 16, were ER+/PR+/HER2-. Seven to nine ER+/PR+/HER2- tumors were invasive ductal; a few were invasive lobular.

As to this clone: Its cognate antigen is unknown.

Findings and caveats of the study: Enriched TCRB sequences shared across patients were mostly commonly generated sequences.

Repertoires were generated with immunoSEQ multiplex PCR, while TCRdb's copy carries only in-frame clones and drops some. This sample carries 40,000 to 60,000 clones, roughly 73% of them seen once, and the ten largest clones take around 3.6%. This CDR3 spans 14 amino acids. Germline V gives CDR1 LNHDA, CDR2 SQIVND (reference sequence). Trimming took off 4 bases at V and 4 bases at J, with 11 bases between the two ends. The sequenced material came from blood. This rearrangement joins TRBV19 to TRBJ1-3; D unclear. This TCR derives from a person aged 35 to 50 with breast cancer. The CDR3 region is CASSSSMKGNTIYF. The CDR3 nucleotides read TGTGCCAGTAGTAGTTCGATGAAAGGAAACACCATATATTTT.